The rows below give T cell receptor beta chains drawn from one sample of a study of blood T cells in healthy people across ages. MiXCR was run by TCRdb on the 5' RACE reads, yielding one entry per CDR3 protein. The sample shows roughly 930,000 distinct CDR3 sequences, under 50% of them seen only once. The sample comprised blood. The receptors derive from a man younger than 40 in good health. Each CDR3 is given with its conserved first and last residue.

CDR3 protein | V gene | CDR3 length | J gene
CASIDHPGQVYTGELFF | TRBV5-1 | 17 | TRBJ2-2
CASSQGTLDTQYF | TRBV4-3 | 13 | TRBJ2-3
CASSLAQGAKEKLFF | TRBV7-6 | 15 | TRBJ1-4
CASSDKREQYF | TRBV7-2 | 11 | TRBJ2-7
CAISESPRGMDSPLHF | TRBV10-3 | 16 | TRBJ1-6
CANSFGPSALHF | TRBV12-3/TRBV12-4 | 12 | TRBJ1-6
CSVVYAGPSSYEQYF | TRBV29-1 | 15 | TRBJ2-7
CATSDWTDSKETQYF | TRBV24-1 | 15 | TRBJ2-5
CASSCGRGISQPQHF | TRBV12-3/TRBV12-4 | 15 | TRBJ1-5
CASSQGGGARNEQFF | TRBV4-2 | 15 | TRBJ2-1
CATSDPVRAPGEQYF | TRBV24-1 | 15 | -
CASSLSRDNEQYF | TRBV7-3 | 13 | TRBJ2-7
CASSMDASYTEAFF | TRBV19 | 14 | TRBJ1-1
CASSGLVSTDTQYF | TRBV6-2/TRBV6-3 | 14 | TRBJ2-3
CASSQADPGLAGAQYF | TRBV4-1 | 16 | TRBJ2-5
CSASAGQTYEAEAFF | TRBV20-1 | 15 | TRBJ1-1
CASLREVNYEQYF | TRBV7-9 | 13 | -
CASSSEVTAEKLFF | TRBV4-2 | 14 | TRBJ1-4
CASSPQPGQATYEQYF | TRBV4-1 | 16 | -
CASSQPDSGGSTDTQYF | TRBV3-1 | 17 | TRBJ2-3